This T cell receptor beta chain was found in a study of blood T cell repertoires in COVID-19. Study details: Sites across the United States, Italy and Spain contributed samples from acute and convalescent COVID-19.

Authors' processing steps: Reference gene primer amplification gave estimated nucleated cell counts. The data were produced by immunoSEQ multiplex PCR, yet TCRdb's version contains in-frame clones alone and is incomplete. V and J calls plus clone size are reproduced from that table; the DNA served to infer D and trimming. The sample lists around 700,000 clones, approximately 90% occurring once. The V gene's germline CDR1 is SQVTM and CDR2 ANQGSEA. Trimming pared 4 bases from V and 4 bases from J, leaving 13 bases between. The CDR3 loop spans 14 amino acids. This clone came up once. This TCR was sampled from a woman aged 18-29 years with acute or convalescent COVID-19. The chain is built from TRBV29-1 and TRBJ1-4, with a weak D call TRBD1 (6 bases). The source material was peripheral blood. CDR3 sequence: CSVVVGANNEKLFF. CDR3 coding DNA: TGCAGCGTTGTAGTGGGGGCCAATAATGAAAAACTGTTTTTT.